This record looks at one T cell receptor (beta chain) sequence and its context. Antigen: not known. PCR primers comprised 60 Vbeta and 13 Jbeta primers. TCRdb's copy holds only in-frame clones and misses some; the assay was immunoSEQ multiplex PCR. The table has around 160,000 clones, roughly 65% seen once; the top ten hold 4.7%. The CDR3 runs 15 residues. Trimming took 0 bases from V and 2 from J, leaving 9 bases between them. Germline V lookup: CDR1 SGDLS, CDR2 YYNGEE. The data derive from a study of cytomegalovirus exposure and HLA in healthy donors. Study-level information: A preliminary data release comprised 80 million to 95 million unique TCRs obtained from HLA-typed donors. Study findings and constraints: Per a prior analysis, the majority of TCR beta V segments were productive roughly 90% or roughly 30% of the time. CMV serostatus was the only immune exposure information that was available.

V is TRBV9 and J is TRBJ1-3; no clear D gene. What was sequenced was PBMCs. This receptor was taken from a man aged 18 to 35 in good health and CMV-seropositive. The CDR3 protein is CASSVGVSTGNTIYF. The DNA of the CDR3 is TGTGCCAGCAGCGTAGGTGTTTCTACTGGAAACACCATATATTTT.